This TCR beta chain was found in a study of blood T cells in healthy people across ages. General study results and limits: More naive CD4+ cells and higher diversity marked long-lived donors relative to aged donors.

It was with a sample-barcoded 5' primer and a J-beta primer mix that a second PCR of roughly 6 to 12 cycles was run. TCRdb used MiXCR to reprocess the 5' RACE reads, holding one entry per CDR3 protein. The table lists roughly 1,800,000 distinct CDR3 sequences, around half of them singletons. This clonotype was seen only a few times. The antigen is undetermined. V dropped 4 bases and J dropped 7 bases, with 14 bases sitting between them. Germline V gives CDR1 MNHNS, CDR2 SASEGT. This CDR3 comprises 14 residues. Per sample, at least 6 micrograms of total RNA were extracted. The sample taken for sequencing was blood. The sequence was collected from a woman between 40 and 55 years old in good health. V gene TRBV6-1 combines with J gene TRBJ2-1, with D unclear. CDR3 protein: CASSGMVDWNEQFF. The DNA for the CDR3 is TGTGCCAGCAGTGGGATGGTCGACTGGAATGAGCAGTTCTTC.